This TCR beta chain emerged from a study of blood T cells in healthy people across ages. Points from the study as a whole: Shifts in expanded clonotypes may have been confounded by donor CMV status, which was unknown. The lack of PBMC sorting stopped any conclusive naive versus antigen-experienced comparison. Older age coincided with a roughly linear decline in TCR beta diversity per million T cells.

A sample-barcoded 5' primer and a J-beta primer mix were used in a second PCR of roughly 6 to 12 cycles. TCRdb processed the 5' RACE reads anew with MiXCR; each CDR3 protein has one entry. Seen here are 850,000 to 950,000 distinct CDR3 sequences, 29% observed once, and the top ten hold 15% to 20%. Ten or more counts support this clonotype. The antigen remains unidentified. Germline V gene data show CDR1 as MNHNS and CDR2 as SASEGT. The CDR3 spans 15 residues. V lost 5 bases and J 0 bases, leaving 14 bases between the germline ends. It was roughly 10 milliliters of peripheral blood that were drawn from each donor.

This chain connects TRBV6-1 to TRBJ2-7; D is perhaps TRBD1 (6 bases). The origin of this receptor is an elderly woman in good health. The specimen sequenced was blood. CDR3 sequence: CASSPTGPSSYEQYF. As DNA, the CDR3 is TGTGCCAGCAGTCCTACAGGGCCTTCCTCCTACGAGCAGTACTTC.